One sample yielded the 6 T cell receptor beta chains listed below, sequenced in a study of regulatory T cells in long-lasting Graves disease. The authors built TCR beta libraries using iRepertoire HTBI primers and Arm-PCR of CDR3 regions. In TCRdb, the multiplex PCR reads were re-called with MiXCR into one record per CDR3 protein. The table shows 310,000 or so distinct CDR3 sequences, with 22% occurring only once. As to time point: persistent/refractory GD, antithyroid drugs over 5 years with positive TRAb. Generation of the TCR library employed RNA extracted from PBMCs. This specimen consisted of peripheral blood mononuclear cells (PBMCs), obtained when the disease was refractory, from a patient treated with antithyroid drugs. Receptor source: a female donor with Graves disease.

The CDR3 region is CASSPSGGRYYRETQYF. The CDR3 DNA follows: TGTGCCAGCTCACCGTCCGGGGGGCGATATTACCGAGAGACCCAGTACTTC. The V gene is TRBV18, the J gene TRBJ2-5; maybe TRBD2 (7 bases). This CDR3 comprises 17 residues. Between the trimmed V and J ends, which lost 3 bases and 4 bases, there was a span of 21 bases. In germline, CDR1 is KGHSH, CDR2 LQKENI.

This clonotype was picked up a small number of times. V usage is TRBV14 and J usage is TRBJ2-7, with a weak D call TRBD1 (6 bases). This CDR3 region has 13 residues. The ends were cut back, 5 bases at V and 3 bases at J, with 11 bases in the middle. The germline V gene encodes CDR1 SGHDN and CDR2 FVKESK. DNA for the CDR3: TGTGCCAGCAGCGCCACAGGGATCTACGAGCAGTACTTC. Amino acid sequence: CASSATGIYEQYF.

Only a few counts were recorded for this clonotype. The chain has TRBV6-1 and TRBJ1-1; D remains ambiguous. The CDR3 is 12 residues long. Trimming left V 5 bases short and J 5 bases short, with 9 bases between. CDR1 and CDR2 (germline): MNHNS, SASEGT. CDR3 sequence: CASSTVGTEAFF. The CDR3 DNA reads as TGTGCCAGCAGTACCGTAGGGACTGAAGCTTTCTTT.

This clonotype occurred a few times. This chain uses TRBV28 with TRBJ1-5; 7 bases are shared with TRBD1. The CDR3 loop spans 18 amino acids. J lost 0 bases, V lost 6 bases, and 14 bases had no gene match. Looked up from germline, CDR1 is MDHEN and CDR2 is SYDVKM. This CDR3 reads CASSPRQGRLYSNQPQHF. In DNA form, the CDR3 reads TGTGCCAGCAGCCCACGACAGGGCCGGCTATATAGCAATCAGCCCCAGCATTTT.

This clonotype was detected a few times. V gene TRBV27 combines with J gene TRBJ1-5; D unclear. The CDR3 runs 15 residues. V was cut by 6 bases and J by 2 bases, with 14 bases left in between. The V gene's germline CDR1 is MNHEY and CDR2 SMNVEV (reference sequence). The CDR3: CASSSVGRGNQPQHF. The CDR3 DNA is TGTGCCAGCAGCTCAGTGGGCCGGGGCAATCAGCCCCAGCATTTT.

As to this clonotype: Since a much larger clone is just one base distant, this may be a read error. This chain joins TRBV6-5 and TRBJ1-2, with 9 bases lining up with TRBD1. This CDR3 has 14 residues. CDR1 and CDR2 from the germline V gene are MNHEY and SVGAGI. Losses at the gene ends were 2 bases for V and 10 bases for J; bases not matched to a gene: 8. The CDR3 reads CASSYNTGGRDYTF. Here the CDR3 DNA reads TGTGCCAGCAGTTACAATACAGGGGGCCGTGACTACACCTTC.